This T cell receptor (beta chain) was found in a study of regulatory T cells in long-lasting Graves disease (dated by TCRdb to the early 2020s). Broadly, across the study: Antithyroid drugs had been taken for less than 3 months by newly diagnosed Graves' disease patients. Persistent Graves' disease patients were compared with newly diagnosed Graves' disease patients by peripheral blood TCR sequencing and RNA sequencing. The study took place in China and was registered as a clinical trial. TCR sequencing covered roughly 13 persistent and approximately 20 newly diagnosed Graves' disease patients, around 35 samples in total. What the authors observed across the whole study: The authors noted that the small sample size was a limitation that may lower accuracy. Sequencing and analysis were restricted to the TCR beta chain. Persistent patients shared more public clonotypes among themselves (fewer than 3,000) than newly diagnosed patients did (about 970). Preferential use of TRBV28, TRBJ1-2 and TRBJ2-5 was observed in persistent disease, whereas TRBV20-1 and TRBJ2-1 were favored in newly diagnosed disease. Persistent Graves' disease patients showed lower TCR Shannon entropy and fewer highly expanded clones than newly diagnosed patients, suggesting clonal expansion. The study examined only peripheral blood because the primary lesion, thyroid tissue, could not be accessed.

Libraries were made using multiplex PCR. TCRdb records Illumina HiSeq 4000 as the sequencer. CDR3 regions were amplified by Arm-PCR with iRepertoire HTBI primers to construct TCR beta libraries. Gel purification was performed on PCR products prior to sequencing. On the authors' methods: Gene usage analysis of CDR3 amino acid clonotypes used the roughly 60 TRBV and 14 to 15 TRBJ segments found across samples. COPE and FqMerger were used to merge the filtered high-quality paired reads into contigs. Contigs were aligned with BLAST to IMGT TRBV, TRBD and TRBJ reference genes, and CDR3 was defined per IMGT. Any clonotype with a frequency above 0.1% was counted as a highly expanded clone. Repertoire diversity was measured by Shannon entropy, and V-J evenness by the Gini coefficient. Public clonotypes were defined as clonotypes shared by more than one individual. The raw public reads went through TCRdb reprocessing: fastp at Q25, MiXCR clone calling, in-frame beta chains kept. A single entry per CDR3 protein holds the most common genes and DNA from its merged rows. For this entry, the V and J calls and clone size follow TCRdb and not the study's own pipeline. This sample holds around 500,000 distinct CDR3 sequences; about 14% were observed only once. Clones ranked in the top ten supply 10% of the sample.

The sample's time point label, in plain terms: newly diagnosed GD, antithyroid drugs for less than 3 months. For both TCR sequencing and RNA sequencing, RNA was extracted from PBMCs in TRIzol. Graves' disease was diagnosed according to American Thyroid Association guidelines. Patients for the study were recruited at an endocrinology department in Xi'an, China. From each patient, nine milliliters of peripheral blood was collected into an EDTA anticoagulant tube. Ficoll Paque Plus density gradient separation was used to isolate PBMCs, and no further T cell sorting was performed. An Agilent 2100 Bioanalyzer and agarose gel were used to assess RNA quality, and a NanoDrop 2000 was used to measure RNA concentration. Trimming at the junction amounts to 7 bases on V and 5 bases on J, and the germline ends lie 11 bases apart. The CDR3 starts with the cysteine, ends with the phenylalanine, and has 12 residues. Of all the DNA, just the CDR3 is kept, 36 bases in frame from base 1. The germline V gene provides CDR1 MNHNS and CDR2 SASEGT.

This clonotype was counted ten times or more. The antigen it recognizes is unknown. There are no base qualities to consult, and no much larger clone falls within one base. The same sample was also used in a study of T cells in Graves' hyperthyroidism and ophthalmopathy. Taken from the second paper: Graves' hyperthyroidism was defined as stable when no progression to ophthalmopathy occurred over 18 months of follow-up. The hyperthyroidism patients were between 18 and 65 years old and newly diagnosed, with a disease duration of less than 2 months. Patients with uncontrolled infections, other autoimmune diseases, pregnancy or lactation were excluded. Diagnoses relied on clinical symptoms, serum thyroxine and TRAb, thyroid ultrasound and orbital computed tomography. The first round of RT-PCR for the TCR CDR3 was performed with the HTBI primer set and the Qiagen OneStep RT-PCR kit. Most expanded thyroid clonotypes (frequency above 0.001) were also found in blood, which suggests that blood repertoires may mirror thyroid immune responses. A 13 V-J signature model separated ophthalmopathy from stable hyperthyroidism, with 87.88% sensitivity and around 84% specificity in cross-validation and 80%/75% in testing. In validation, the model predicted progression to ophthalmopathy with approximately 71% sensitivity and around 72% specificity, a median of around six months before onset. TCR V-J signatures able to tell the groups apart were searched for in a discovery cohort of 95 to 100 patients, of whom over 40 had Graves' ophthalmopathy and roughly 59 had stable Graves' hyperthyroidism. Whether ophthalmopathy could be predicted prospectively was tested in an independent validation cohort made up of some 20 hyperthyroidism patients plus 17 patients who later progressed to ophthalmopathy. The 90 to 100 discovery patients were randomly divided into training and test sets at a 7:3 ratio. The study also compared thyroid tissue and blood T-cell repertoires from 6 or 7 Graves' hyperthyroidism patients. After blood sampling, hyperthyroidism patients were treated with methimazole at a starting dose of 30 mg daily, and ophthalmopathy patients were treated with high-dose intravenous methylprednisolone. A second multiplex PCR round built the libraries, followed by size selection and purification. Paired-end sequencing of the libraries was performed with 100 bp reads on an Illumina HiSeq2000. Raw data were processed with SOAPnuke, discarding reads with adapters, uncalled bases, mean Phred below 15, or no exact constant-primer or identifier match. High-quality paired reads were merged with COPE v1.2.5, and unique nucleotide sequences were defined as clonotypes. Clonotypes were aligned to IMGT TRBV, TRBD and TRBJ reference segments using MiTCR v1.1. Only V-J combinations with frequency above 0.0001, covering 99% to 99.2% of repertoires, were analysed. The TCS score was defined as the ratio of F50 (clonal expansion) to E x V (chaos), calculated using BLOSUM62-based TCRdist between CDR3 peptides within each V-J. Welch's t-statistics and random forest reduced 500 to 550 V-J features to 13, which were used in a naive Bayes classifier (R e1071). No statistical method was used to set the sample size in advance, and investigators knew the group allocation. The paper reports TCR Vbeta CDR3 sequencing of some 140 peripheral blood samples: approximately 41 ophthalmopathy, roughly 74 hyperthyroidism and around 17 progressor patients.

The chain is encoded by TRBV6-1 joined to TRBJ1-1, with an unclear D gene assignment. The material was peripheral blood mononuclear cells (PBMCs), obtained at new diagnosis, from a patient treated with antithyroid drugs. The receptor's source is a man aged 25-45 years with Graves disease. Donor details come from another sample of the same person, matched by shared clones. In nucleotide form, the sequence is TGTGCCAGCACCCAAGGGTATACTGAAGCTTTCTTT. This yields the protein CASTQGYTEAFF.